Each of the 10 T cell receptor beta chains below was sequenced from the same sample in a study of CD8+CD57+ T cells in acquired aplastic anemia. Individuals selected for sequencing had exhibited CD8+CD57+ cell expansion on flow cytometry. The template for TCR beta VDJ and CDR3 sequence profiling was genomic DNA. Each CDR3 protein gets one entry after TCRdb re-called the reads with MiXCR. The sample comprises around 430,000 distinct CDR3 sequences, under 40% of which are singletons, and 0.8% to 0.85% rests with the top ten. The sequenced sample was sorted CD4+, CD8+, or CD8+CD57+ T cells (not recorded which) from PBMCs. These receptors were obtained from a human donor with aplastic anemia.

The V gene is TRBV4-3, the J gene TRBJ1-4, with TRBD1 identical over 7 bases. The CDR3 contains 16 residues. With V trimmed by 3 bases and J by 4 bases, 8 bases remained unmatched. Germline V gene data show CDR1 as LGHNA and CDR2 as YSLEER. The DNA of the CDR3 is TGCGCCAGCAGCCAGAGAACGGGACAGAATAATGAAAAACTGTTTTTT. Encoded protein: CASSQRTGQNNEKLFF.

V gene TRBV7-9 combines with J gene TRBJ1-6, with D tentatively TRBD1 (6 bases). Germline CDR1 is SEHNR and CDR2 is FQNEAQ (reference sequence). The CDR3 spans 14 residues. V lost 3 bases and J 10 bases, leaving 13 bases between the germline ends. CDR3 nucleotides: TGTGCCAGCAGCTTGCAGGGGATCGGATCACCCCTCCACTTT. Its translation: CASSLQGIGSPLHF.

This clonotype was recorded a few times. A much larger clone differs by one base, so this may be a read error. This chain uses TRBV25-1 with TRBJ1-4, with D unresolved. Germline CDR1 and CDR2: MGHDK and SYGVNS. There are 10 residues in the CDR3. CDR3 in DNA: TGTGCCACCGGGGAAGAAAAACTGTATTTT. Protein product: CATGEEKLYF.

The rearrangement uses TRBV7-9 and TRBJ2-5; D is unclear. The germline V gene has CDR1 SEHNR and CDR2 FQNEAQ (reference sequence). V lost 3 bases and J 7 bases, leaving 9 bases between the germline ends. The CDR3 covers 12 residues. CDR3 coding DNA: TGTGCCAGCAGCTTGGCCTCGGGGACCCAGTACTTC. Amino acid sequence: CASSLASGTQYF.

In DNA form, the CDR3 reads TGTGCCAGCAGTGAAGTCCCCGGGACAGGGTTTAATCAGCCCCAGCATTTT. It encodes CASSEVPGTGFNQPQHF. The chain joins TRBV6-1 to TRBJ1-5; the match to TRBD1 covers 9 bases. Germline CDR1 is MNHNS and CDR2 is SASEGT. CDR3 length: 17 residues. V lost 1 base and J lost 4; bases outside the gene matches: 8.

This clonotype came up many times. This sequence joins TRBV12-3 or TRBV12-4 and TRBJ1-6; D not resolved. Trimming took 6 bases from V and 6 from J, leaving 15 bases between them. The CDR3 covers 15 residues. The CDR3 nucleotides are TGTGCCAGCAGATCAGAGGGTATAGGTAATTCACCCCTCCACTTT. It yields the protein CASRSEGIGNSPLHF.

This clonotype has ten or more counts. V and J are TRBV7-8 and TRBJ1-5, with no clear D. Between the trimmed V and J ends, which lost 1 base and 5 bases, there was a span of 6 bases. The CDR3 covers 13 residues. Germline values: CDR1 SGHVS, CDR2 FQNEAQ. CDR3 sequence: CASSLVRDQPQHF. CDR3 in DNA: TGTGCCAGCAGCTTAGTAAGGGATCAGCCCCAGCATTTT.

This chain joins TRBV29-1 and TRBJ2-4; TRBD1 agrees at 8 bases. The CDR3 extends over 13 amino acids. Unmatched junction bases numbered 9, after V lost 7 bases and J lost 7 bases. Germline CDR1 and CDR2: SQVTM and ANQGSEA. The CDR3 nucleotides read TGCAGCGCCTCGACAGGGGAAGGGAACATTCAGTACTTC. Its protein is CSASTGEGNIQYF. The full variable domain, in which reference TRBV29-1 and TRBJ2-4 provide the parts outside the CDR3, is SAVISQKPSRDICQRGTSLTIQCQVDSQVTMMFWYRQQPGQSLTLIATANQGSEATYESGFVIDKFPISRPNLTFSTLTVSNMSPEDSSIYLCSASTGEGNIQYFGAGTRLSVL.

The gene calls are TRBV5-1 and TRBJ2-7, with 11 bases fitting TRBD2. This CDR3 has 15 residues. Germline CDR1 is SGHRS and CDR2 is YFSETQ. Trimming took 4 bases from V and 4 from J; bases not matched to a gene: 7. Here the CDR3 reads CASSLSGGANYEQYF. The CDR3 DNA reads TGCGCCAGCAGCCTTAGCGGGGGGGCCAATTACGAGCAGTACTTC.

This clonotype was observed a handful of times. The chain combines TRBV5-6 with TRBJ1-4, with D possibly being TRBD1 (5 bases). V was cut by 4 bases and J by 5 bases, with 18 bases left in between. CDR1 is SGHDT and CDR2 is YYEEEE in the germline V gene. The CDR3 has 16 amino acids. The CDR3 DNA follows: TGTGCCAGCAGCATAGAGCACGGGGGACGAAATGAAAAACTGTTTTTT. It specifies CASSIEHGGRNEKLFF. Using reference TRBV5-6 and TRBJ1-4 for the parts outside the CDR3, the full variable domain is DAGVTQSPTHLIKTRGQQVTLRCSPKSGHDTVSWYQQALGQGPQFIFQYYEEEERQRGNFPDRFSGHQFPNYSSELNVNALLLGDSALYLCASSIEHGGRNEKLFFGSGTQLSVL.